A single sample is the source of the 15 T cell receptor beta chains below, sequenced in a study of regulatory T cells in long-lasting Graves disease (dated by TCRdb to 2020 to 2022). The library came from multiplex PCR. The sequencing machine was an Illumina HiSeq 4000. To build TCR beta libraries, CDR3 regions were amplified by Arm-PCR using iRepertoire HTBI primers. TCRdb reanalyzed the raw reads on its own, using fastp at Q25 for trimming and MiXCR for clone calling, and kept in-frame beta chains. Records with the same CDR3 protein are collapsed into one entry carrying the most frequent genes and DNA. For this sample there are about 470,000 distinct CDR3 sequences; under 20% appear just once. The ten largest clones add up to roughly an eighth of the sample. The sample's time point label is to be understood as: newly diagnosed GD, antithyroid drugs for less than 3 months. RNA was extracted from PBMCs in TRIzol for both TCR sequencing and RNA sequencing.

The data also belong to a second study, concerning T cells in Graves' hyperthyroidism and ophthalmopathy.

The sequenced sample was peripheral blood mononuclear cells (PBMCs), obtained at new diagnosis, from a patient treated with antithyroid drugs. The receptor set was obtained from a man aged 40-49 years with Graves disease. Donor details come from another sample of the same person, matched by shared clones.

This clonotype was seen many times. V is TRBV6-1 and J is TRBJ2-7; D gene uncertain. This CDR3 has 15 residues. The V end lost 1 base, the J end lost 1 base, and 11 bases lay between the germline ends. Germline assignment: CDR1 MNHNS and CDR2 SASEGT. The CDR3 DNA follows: TGTGCCAGCAGTGAAGTAACCTTTAGTTCCTACGAGCAGTACTTC. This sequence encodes CASSEVTFSSYEQYF.

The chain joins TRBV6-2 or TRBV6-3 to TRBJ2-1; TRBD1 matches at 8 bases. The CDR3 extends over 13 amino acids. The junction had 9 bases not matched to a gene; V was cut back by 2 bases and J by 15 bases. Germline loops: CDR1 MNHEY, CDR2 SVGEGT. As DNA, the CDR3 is TGTGCCAGCAGTTACACGTGGACAGGGTCGCGGTTCTTC. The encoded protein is CASSYTWTGSRFF.

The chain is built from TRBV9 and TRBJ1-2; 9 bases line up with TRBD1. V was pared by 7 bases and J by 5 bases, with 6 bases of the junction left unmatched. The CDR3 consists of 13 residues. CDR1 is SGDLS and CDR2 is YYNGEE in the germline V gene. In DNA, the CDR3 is TGTGCCAGCGGGCGACAGGGGGGTTATGGCTACACCTTC. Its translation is CASGRQGGYGYTF.

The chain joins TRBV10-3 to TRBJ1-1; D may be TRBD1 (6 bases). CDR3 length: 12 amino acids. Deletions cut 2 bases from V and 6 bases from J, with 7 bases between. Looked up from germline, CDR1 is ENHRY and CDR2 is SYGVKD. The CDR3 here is CAISEGGPEAFF. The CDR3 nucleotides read TGTGCCATCAGTGAGGGGGGGCCTGAAGCTTTCTTT.

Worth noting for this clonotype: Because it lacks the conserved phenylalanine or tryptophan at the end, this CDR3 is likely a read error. CDR3 nucleotides: TGTGCCAGCAGTGAAGCGAGGGCAGGGGCTGGGGATCAGCCCCAGCATTCT. Amino acids: CASSEARAGAGDQPQHS. This rearrangement joins TRBV2 to TRBJ1-5; D is perhaps TRBD1 (6 bases). Germline V gene lookup returns CDR1 SNHLY and CDR2 FYNNEI. With 0 bases removed from V and 5 bases from J, the gap between germline ends came to 17 bases. The CDR3 contains 17 residues.

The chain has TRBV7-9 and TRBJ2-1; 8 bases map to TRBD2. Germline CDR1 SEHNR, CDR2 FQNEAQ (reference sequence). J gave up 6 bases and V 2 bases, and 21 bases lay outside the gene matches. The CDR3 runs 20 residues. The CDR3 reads CASSLPTTLPGLGPSNEQFF. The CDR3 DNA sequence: TGTGCCAGCAGCTTACCTACAACCCTCCCGGGACTAGGGCCCAGCAATGAGCAGTTCTTC.

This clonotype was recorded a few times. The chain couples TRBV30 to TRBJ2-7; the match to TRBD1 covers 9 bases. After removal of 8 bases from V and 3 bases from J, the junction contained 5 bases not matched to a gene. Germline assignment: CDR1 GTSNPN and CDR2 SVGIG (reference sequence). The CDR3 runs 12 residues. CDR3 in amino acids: CAGRGQGYEQYF. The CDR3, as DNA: TGTGCCGGCCGGGGACAGGGCTACGAGCAGTACTTC.

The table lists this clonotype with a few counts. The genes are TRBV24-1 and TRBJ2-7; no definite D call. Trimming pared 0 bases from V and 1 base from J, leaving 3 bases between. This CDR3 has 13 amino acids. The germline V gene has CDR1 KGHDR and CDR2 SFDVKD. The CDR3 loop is CATSDLRSYEQYF. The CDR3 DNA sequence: TGTGCCACCAGTGATTTGCGGTCCTACGAGCAGTACTTC.

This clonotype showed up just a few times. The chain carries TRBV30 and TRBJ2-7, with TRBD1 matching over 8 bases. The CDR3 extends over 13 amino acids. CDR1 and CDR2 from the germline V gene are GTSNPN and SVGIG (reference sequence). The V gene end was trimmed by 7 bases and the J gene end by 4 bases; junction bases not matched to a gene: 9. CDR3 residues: CAYGQGPNYEQYF. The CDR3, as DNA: TGTGCCTACGGACAGGGCCCAAATTACGAGCAGTACTTC.

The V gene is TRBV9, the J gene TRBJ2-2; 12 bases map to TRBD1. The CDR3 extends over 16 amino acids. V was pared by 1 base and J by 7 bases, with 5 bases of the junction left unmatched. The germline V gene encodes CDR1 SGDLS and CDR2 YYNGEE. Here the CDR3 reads CASSVPGTGGDGELFF. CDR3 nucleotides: TGTGCCAGCAGCGTACCCGGGACAGGGGGCGACGGGGAGCTGTTTTTT.

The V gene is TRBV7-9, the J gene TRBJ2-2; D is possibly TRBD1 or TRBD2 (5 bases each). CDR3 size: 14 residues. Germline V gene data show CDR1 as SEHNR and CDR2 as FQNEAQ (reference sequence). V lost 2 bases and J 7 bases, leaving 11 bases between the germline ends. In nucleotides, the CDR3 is TGTGCCAGCAGCTTAACTCCGAGGGGCGGGGAGCTGTTTTTT. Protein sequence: CASSLTPRGGELFF.

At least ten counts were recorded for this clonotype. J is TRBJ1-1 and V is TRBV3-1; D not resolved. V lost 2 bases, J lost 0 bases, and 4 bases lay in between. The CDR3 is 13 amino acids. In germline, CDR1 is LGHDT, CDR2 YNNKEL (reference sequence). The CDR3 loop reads CASSQIMNTEAFF. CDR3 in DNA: TGTGCCAGCAGCCAAATTATGAACACTGAAGCTTTCTTT. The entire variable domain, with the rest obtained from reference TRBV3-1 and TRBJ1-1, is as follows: DTAVSQTPKYLVTQMGNDKSIKCEQNLGHDTMYWYKQDSKKFLKIMFSYNNKELIINETVPNRFSPKSPDKAHLNLHINSLELGDSAVYFCASSQIMNTEAFFGQGTRLTVV.

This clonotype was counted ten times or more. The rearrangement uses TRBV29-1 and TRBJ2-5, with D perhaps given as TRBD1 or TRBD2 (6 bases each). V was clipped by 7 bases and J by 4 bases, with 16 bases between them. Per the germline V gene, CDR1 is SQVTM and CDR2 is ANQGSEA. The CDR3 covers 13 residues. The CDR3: CSATWGARETQYF. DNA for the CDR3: TGCAGCGCTACGTGGGGGGCGAGAGAGACCCAGTACTTC.

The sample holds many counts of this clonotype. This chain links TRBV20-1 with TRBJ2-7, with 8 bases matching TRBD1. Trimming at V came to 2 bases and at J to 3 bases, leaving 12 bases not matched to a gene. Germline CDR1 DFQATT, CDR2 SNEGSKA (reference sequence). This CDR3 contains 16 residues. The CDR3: CSARPDGAGGHYEQYF. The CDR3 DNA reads TGCAGTGCTAGACCGGACGGGGCAGGGGGCCACTACGAGCAGTACTTC.

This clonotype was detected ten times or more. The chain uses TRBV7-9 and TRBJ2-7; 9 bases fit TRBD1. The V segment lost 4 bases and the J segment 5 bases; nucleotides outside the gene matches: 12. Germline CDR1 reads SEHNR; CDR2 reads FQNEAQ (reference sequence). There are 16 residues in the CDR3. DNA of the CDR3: TGTGCCAGCAGCTCGAAGGTTGGGACAGGGATGGACGAGCAGTACTTC. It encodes CASSSKVGTGMDEQYF.